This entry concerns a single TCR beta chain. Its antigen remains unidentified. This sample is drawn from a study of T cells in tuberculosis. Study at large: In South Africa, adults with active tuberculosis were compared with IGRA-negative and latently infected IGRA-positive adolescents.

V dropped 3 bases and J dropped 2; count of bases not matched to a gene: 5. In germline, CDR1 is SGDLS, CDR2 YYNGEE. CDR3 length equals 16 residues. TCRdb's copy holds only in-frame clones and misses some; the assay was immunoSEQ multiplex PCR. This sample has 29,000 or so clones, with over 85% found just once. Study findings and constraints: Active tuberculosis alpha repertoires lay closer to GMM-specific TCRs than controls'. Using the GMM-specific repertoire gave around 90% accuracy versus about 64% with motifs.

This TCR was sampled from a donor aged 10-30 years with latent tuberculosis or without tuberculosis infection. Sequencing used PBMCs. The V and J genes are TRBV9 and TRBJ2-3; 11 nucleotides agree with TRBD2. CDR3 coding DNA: TGTGCCAGCAGCGAGTATAGCGGGGGGGCCACAGATACGCAGTATTTT. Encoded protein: CASSEYSGGATDTQYF.